The 21 T cell receptor beta chains presented below share a single source sample, sequenced in a study of cytotoxic CD8 clonotypes in ibrutinib-treated CLL. Generated by immunoSEQ multiplex PCR, the TCRdb table keeps only in-frame clones and is missing some. The sample carries 110,000 to 150,000 clones, 70% to 85% recorded once. Sample: PBMCs, taken after 12 months of ibrutinib treatment. These receptors were taken from a human donor with chronic lymphocytic leukemia.

J is TRBJ2-2 and V is TRBV7-7; 10 nucleotides agree with TRBD1. The germline V gene has CDR1 SSHAT and CDR2 FNYEAQ (reference sequence). The V segment lost 5 bases and the J segment 6 bases; nucleotides outside the gene matches: 3. There are 14 residues in the CDR3. CDR3 bases: TGTGCCAGCAGCCGCGGGACAGGGGCCGGGGAGCTGTTTTTT. This sequence encodes CASSRGTGAGELFF.

This chain links TRBV5-5 with TRBJ2-1, with D maybe TRBD2 (6 bases). This CDR3 has 12 residues. V was cut by 2 bases and J by 7 bases, with 7 bases left in between. Germline CDR1 SGHKS, CDR2 YYEKEE (reference sequence). The CDR3 nucleotides are TGTGCCAGCAGCTTTGCGGGGAATGAGCAGTTCTTC. Protein product: CASSFAGNEQFF.

V is TRBV19 and J is TRBJ2-2, with TRBD1 identical over 7 bases. The CDR3 length is 17 residues. The junction had 11 bases not matched to a gene; V was cut back by 4 bases and J by 3 bases. Germline V lookup: CDR1 LNHDA, CDR2 SQIVND (reference sequence). CDR3 amino acids: CASSTRLLTGYTGELFF. The CDR3 DNA is TGTGCCAGTAGTACCAGACTGTTGACAGGGTACACCGGGGAGCTGTTTTTT.

The V call is TRBV19, the J call TRBJ1-3, with D possibly being TRBD1 (5 bases). Per the germline V gene, CDR1 is LNHDA and CDR2 is SQIVND (reference sequence). This CDR3 is 14 amino acids long. V lost 4 bases to trimming and J lost 2 bases, with 9 bases between them. The CDR3 bases are TGTGCCAGTAGTAGAGTAGGGGCTGGAAACACCATATATTTT. Its protein product is CASSRVGAGNTIYF. Looking up the rest from reference TRBV19 and TRBJ1-3 gives the full variable domain: DGGITQSPKYLFRKEGQNVTLSCEQNLNHDAMYWYRQDPGQGLRLIYYSQIVNDFQKGDIAEGYSVSREKKESFPLTVTSAQKNPTAFYLCASSRVGAGNTIYFGEGSWLTVV.

For this clone: A junction boundary mismatches the germline segment, possibly from a read error. The J gene is TRBJ1-5, the V gene TRBV18; 7 nucleotides match TRBD1. CDR1 and CDR2 (germline): KGHSH, LQKENI. The CDR3 runs 14 residues. The CDR3 region has the DNA TGTGCCAGCTCGCCTAGCCAGGGGGATCATCCCCAGCATTTT. It codes for CASSPSQGDHPQHF.

This chain links TRBV18 with TRBJ2-7; 14 bases match TRBD2. The CDR3 has 15 amino acids. V lost 3 bases to trimming and J lost 2 bases; unmatched junction nucleotides: 0. Germline V gene sequence: CDR1 KGHSH, CDR2 LQKENI. The CDR3 nucleotides read TGTGCCAGCTCACCGACTAGCGGGAGGGCCTACGAGCAGTACTTC. Amino acids: CASSPTSGRAYEQYF.

The rearrangement joins TRBV6-5 to TRBJ1-3; D unresolved. CDR1 and CDR2 (germline): MNHEY, SVGAGI. V lost 4 bases, J lost 4 bases, and 14 bases lay in between. CDR3 length: 15 residues. CDR3 coding DNA: TGTGCCAGCAGTTCTTCCCCGCGTAGCGGAAACACCATATATTTT. Translated: CASSSSPRSGNTIYF.

The chain recombines TRBV2 with TRBJ2-7; D may be TRBD2 (6 bases). Trimming left V 4 bases short and J 7 bases short, with 11 bases between. CDR3 length: 12 amino acids. The germline V gene has CDR1 SNHLY and CDR2 FYNNEI. Here the CDR3 reads CASSGSGGEQYF. The CDR3 DNA sequence: TGTGCCAGCAGTGGTAGCGGCGGAGAGCAGTACTTC.

V and J are TRBV28 and TRBJ2-7; 11 positions agree with TRBD2. Germline V gene sequence: CDR1 MDHEN, CDR2 SYDVKM. Trimming cost V 5 bases and J 0 bases; bases outside gene matches: 12. The CDR3 sequence is 18 residues long. CDR3 amino acids: CASSPTPGTSGISYEQYF. CDR3 DNA: TGTGCCAGCAGTCCCACCCCCGGGACTAGCGGAATCTCCTACGAGCAGTACTTC.

This rearrangement joins TRBV21-1 to TRBJ1-2; no DNA check was done on the table's D call, TRBD1. TRBV21-1 counts as a pseudogene. The CDR3 runs 16 residues. The CDR3 sequence is CASSNHRRGANYGYTF. CDR3 nucleotides: TGTGCCAGCAGCAACCACAGGAGAGGAGCTAACTATGGCTACACCTTC.

The J gene is TRBJ1-6, the V gene TRBV30, with D unclear. CDR1 is GTSNPN and CDR2 is SVGIG in the germline V gene (reference sequence). The CDR3 runs 17 residues. Deletions cut 3 bases from V and 0 bases from J, with 15 bases between. This CDR3 reads CAWSRPLGSSYNSPLHF. In nucleotides, the CDR3 is TGTGCCTGGAGCAGGCCCCTAGGGAGCTCCTATAATTCACCCCTCCACTTT.

In this sample, this clone turned up once. The chain employs TRBV30 and TRBJ1-1; 7 positions match TRBD1. CDR3 length equals 12 residues. V shed 7 bases and J 5 bases; nucleotides not matched to a gene: 7. Germline assignment: CDR1 GTSNPN and CDR2 SVGIG (reference sequence). Here the CDR3 reads CASQGGNTEAFF. CDR3 coding DNA: TGTGCCTCCCAGGGGGGGAATACTGAAGCTTTCTTT.

The chain combines TRBV6-1 with TRBJ2-7, with D tentatively TRBD1 (6 bases). Trimming removed 5 bases at V and 2 bases at J, with 13 bases between. The CDR3 length is 14 residues. Germline CDR1 MNHNS, CDR2 SASEGT. CDR3 loop: CASSRTGLAYEQYF. As DNA, the CDR3 is TGTGCCAGCAGTCGTACAGGGCTTGCCTACGAGCAGTACTTC.

V is TRBV18 and J is TRBJ2-3; 9 bases are shared with TRBD2. Germline V gene lookup returns CDR1 KGHSH and CDR2 LQKENI. CDR3 length equals 16 residues. The trim removed 0 bases at V and 5 bases at J, leaving 6 bases unmatched. The CDR3 reads CASSPPGGGAGDTQYF. CDR3 DNA: TGTGCCAGCTCACCACCGGGCGGGGGGGCCGGAGATACGCAGTATTTT.

This clone was recorded once. The chain uses TRBV23-1 and TRBJ2-7; TRBD1 matches at 7 bases. TRBV23-1 is an ORF; its function is uncertain. The CDR3 contains 16 residues. V dropped 4 bases and J dropped 2; count of bases not matched to a gene: 11. Written as DNA, the CDR3 is TGCGCCAGCAGTCTCTGGACAGGACATGGCACCTACGAGCAGTACTTC. Translating it yields CASSLWTGHGTYEQYF.

A few counts support this clone. This rearrangement joins TRBV25-1 to TRBJ1-2, with a tentative D call TRBD1 (5 bases). Trimming pared 10 bases from V and 8 bases from J, leaving 11 bases between. CDR3 size: 10 residues. Germline loops: CDR1 MGHDK, CDR2 SYGVNS. The chain's CDR3 is CATLTVGYTF. The CDR3 region has the DNA TGTGCCACCCTGACAGTAGGCTACACCTTC.

The V call is TRBV7-9, the J call TRBJ2-1, with D tentatively TRBD1 or TRBD2 (5 bases each). V was clipped by 5 bases and J by 4 bases, with 15 bases between them. The CDR3 contains 15 residues. The germline CDR1 and CDR2 sequences are SEHNR and FQNEAQ (reference sequence). The CDR3, as DNA: TGTGCCAGCAGCACGCACGGGACGCAGTACAATGAGCAGTTCTTC. It codes for CASSTHGTQYNEQFF.

This sequence joins TRBV4-1 and TRBJ1-1; 8 positions match TRBD1. Germline CDR1 and CDR2: MGHRA and YSYEKL. Trimming took 0 bases from V and 5 from J; bases not matched to a gene: 5. There are 15 residues in the CDR3. The CDR3 region has the DNA TGCGCCAGCAGCCAAGAACAGGGGGGTACGACTGAAGCTTTCTTT. This encodes CASSQEQGGTTEAFF.

This chain connects TRBV6-6 to TRBJ1-2, with D possibly being TRBD1 (6 bases). Germline values: CDR1 MNHNY, CDR2 SVGAGI (reference sequence). Trimming cost V 6 bases and J 4 bases, with 12 bases left between them. The CDR3 spans 13 residues. The CDR3 loop is CASRGGIPYGYTF. CDR3 bases: TGTGCCAGCAGGGGGGGCATTCCCTATGGCTACACCTTC.

This chain connects TRBV9 to TRBJ1-2; TRBD1 matches 7 bases. The trim removed 0 bases at V and 6 bases at J, leaving 5 bases unmatched. The germline V gene has CDR1 SGDLS and CDR2 YYNGEE. This CDR3 is 14 amino acids long. CDR3 residues: CASSVGLRGDGYTF. CDR3 nucleotide sequence: TGTGCCAGCAGCGTAGGTCTCAGGGGGGATGGCTACACCTTC. The complete variable domain, with remaining parts taken from reference TRBV9 and TRBJ1-2, reads DSGVTQTPKHLITATGQRVTLRCSPRSGDLSVYWYQQSLDQGLQFLIQYYNGEERAKGNILERFSAQQFPDLHSELNLSSLELGDSALYFCASSVGLRGDGYTFGSGTRLTVV.

This clone was seen once. The CDR3 is CASSWDRPNTNEKLFF. In nucleotides, the CDR3 is TGCGCCAGCAGCTGGGACAGGCCCAACACTAATGAAAAACTGTTTTTT. This chain connects TRBV5-1 to TRBJ1-4; 8 nucleotides match TRBD1. Trimming at V came to 3 bases and at J to 2 bases, leaving 6 bases not matched to a gene. CDR1 is SGHRS, CDR2 YFSETQ, per germline. This CDR3 contains 16 residues.